This T cell receptor beta chain was identified in a study of T cells in Graves' hyperthyroidism and ophthalmopathy. Germline CDR1 MDHEN, CDR2 SYDVKM. V shed 6 bases and J 0 bases; nucleotides not matched to a gene: 18. This CDR3 region has 20 residues. The CDR3 regions of TCR beta were amplified from RNA transcripts. A set of HTBI primers served as the primers for a first-round RT-PCR of the TCR CDR3. TCRdb used MiXCR to reprocess the multiplex PCR reads, holding one entry per CDR3 protein. This table has a few hundred thousand distinct CDR3 sequences, about 15% appearing once. This clonotype showed up many times.

This TCR derives from a woman under 40 with Graves' hyperthyroidism. V usage is TRBV28 and J usage is TRBJ2-2; 8 nucleotides line up with TRBD2. Material: blood. This CDR3 reads CASRPSSNSGVHANTGELFF. The CDR3, as DNA: TGTGCCAGCAGACCCTCGTCGAATAGCGGGGTACACGCGAACACCGGGGAGCTGTTTTTT. Complete variable domain (other parts from reference TRBV28 and TRBJ2-2): DVKVTQSSRYLVKRTGEKVFLECVQDMDHENMFWYRQDPGLGLRLIYFSYDVKMKEKGDIPEGYSVSREKKERFSLILESASTNQTSMYLCASRPSSNSGVHANTGELFFGEGSRLTVL.